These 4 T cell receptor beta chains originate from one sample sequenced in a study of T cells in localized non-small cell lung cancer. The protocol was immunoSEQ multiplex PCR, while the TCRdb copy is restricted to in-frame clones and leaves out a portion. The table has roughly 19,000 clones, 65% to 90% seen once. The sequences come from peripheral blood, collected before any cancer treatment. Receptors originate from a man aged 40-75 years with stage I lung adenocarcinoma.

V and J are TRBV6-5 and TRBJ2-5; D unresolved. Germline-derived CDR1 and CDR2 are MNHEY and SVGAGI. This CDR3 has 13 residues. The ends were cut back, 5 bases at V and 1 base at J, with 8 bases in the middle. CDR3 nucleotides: TGTGCCAGCAGTATAACCATCCAAGAGACCCAGTACTTC. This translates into CASSITIQETQYF.

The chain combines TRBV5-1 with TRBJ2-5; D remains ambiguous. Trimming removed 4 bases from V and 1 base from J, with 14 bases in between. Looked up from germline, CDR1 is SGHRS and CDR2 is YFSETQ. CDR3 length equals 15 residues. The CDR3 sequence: CASSGSYSPQETQYF. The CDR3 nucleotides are TGCGCCAGCAGCGGCTCATACAGCCCCCAAGAGACCCAGTACTTC.

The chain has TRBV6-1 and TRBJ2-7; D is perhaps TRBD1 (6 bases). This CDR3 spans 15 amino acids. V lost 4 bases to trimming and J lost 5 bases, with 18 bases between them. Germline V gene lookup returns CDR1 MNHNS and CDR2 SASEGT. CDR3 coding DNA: TGTGCCAGCAGTGCATATGGGGGCAGGGCCCACGAGCAGTACTTC. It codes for CASSAYGGRAHEQYF.

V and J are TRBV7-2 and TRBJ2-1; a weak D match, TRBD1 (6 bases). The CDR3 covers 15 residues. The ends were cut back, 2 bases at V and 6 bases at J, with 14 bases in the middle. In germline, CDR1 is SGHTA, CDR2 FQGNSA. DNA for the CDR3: TGTGCCAGCAGCTTATGGCAGGGGAGTAGCAATGAGCAGTTCTTC. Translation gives CASSLWQGSSNEQFF.